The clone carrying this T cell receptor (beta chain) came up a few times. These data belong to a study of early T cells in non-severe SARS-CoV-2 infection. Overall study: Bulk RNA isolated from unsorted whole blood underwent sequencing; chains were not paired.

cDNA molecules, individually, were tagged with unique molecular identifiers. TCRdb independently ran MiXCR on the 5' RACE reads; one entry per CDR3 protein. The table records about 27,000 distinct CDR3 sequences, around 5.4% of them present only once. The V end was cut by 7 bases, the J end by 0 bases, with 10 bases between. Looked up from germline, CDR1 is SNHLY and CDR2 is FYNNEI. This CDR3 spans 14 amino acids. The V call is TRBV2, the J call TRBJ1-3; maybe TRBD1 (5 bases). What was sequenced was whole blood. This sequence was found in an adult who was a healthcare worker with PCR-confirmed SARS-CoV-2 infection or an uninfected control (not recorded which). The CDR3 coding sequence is TGTGCCAGCACCAACAGGTTCTCTGGAAACACCATATATTTT. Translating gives CASTNRFSGNTIYF.